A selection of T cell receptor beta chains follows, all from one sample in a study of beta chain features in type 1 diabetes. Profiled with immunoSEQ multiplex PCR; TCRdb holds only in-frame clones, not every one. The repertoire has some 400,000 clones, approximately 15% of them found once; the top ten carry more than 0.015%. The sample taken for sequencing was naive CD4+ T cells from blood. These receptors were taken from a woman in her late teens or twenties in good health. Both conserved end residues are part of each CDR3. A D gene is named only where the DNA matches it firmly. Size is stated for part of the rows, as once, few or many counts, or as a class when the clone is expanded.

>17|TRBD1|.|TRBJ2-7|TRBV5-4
CASSTGQGVSGSYEQYF
TGTGCCAGCAGCACGGGACAGGGAGTGTCTGGATCCTACGAGCAGTACTTC
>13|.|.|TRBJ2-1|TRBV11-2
CATPTRLYNEQFF
TGTGCCACCCCGACCCGACTGTACAATGAGCAGTTCTTC
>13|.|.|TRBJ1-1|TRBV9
CASSVGGATEAFF
TGTGCCAGCAGCGTAGGGGGAGCCACTGAAGCTTTCTTT
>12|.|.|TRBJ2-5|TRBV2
CASSRQVETQYF
TGTGCCAGCAGTCGACAGGTGGAGACCCAGTACTTC
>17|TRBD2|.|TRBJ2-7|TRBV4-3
CASSQDLETPRGYEQYF
TGCGCCAGCAGCCAAGATTTAGAGACTCCGCGGGGGTACGAGCAGTACTTC
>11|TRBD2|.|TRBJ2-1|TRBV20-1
CSAIEAGQQFF
TGCAGTGCTATAGAAGCGGGGCAGCAGTTCTTC
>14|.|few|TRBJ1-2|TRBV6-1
CASIRDTANYGYTF
TGTGCCAGCATTAGGGACACTGCTAACTATGGCTACACCTTC
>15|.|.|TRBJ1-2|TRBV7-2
CASSDTYRSTYGYTF
TGTGCCAGCAGCGATACGTACAGATCGACCTATGGCTACACCTTC
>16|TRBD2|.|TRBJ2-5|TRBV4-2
CASSPTSGGIQETQYF
TGTGCCAGCAGCCCAACTAGCGGAGGGATTCAAGAGACCCAGTACTTC
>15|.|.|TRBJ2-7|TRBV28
CASALIDGVRYEQYF
TGTGCCAGCGCCCTAATCGACGGGGTCCGCTACGAGCAGTACTTC
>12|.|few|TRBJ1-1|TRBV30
CAWSADRPEAFF
TGTGCCTGGAGTGCTGACAGGCCTGAAGCTTTCTTT
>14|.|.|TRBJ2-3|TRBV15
CATSRDTGSVAQYF
TGTGCCACCAGCAGAGATACGGGGTCCGTGGCGCAGTATTTT